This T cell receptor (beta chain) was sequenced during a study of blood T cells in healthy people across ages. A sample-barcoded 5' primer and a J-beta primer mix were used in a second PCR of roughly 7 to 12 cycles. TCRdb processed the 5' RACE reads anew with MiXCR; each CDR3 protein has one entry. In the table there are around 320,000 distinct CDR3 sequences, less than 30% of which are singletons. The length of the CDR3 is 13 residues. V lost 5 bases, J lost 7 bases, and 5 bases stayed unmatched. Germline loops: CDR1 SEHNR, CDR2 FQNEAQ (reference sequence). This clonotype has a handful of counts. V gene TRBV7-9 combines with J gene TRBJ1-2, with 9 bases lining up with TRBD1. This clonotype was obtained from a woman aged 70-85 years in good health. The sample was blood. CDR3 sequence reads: CASSRTGAAGYTF. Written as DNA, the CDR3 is TGTGCCAGCAGCCGGACAGGGGCAGCTGGCTACACCTTC.